This TCR beta chain originates from a study of cytomegalovirus exposure and HLA in healthy donors. Some clones are missing from TCRdb's copy, which holds only in-frame ones; the method was immunoSEQ multiplex PCR. The sample has about 98,000 clones; roughly 87% are singletons. Looked up from germline, CDR1 is SGHVS and CDR2 is FNYEAQ. The CDR3 has 14 residues. V was cut by 1 base and J by 6 bases, with 13 bases left in between. The chain has TRBV7-6 and TRBJ2-7; D may be TRBD2 (6 bases). Sequenced material: PBMCs. The source is a man aged 18 to 30 in good health and CMV-seropositive. The CDR3 DNA is TGTGCCAGCAGCTTAGATCCGGAGGGCCTCGAGCAGTACTTC. Translated, it gives CASSLDPEGLEQYF. The whole variable domain, filled in from reference TRBV7-6 and TRBJ2-7, reads GAGVSQSPRYKVTKRGQDVALRCDPISGHVSLYWYRQALGQGPEFLTYFNYEAQQDKSGLPNDRFSAERPEGSISTLTIQRTEQRDSAMYRCASSLDPEGLEQYFGPGTRLTVT.